Reported below is one T cell receptor (beta chain). CDR3 size: 14 residues. Germline V gene data show CDR1 as LGHNA and CDR2 as YSLEER. The sample originates from a study of T cell clusters in autoimmune cytopenias. TRB was amplified by touch-down multiplex PCR, primer pools A and B combined. TCRdb re-called the multiplex PCR reads, yielding one record per CDR3 amino acid sequence without DNA. In all, the sample yields some 4,200 distinct CDR3 sequences. TRB amplification used roughly 250 ng of peripheral blood genomic DNA. This sample was also put to use in a study of T cell repertoires in aging, cancer and after chemotherapy. Turning to that study: The full dataset contained roughly 8.8 million TCR reads.

This receptor was identified in a human donor in good health. The chain is built from TRBV4-3 and TRBJ2-7; TCRdb picks TRBD2, but there is no DNA to check that call. Material: peripheral blood. The CDR3 reads CASSQGFGGYEQYF.